Below, one TCR beta chain is given with its context. Its antigen is unknown. No much larger clone is present one base from it, and per-base qualities are unavailable. The donors were healthy, HIV-negative adults who had no recently reported acute infections or vaccinations. All donors were Caucasian adults living in Nashville, Tennessee, USA. CD4+ T cells were enriched by magnetic negative selection; naive cells were then positively selected on CD45RA, and the negative fraction formed the memory subset. Blood was collected by leukapheresis, and PBMCs were isolated by Ficoll-Histopaque density gradient centrifugation and then cryopreserved in liquid nitrogen vapor phase. Analytical flow cytometry was used to check the purity and quantity of every magnetically sorted T cell population. Genomic DNA was isolated from each sorted fraction and quantified by UV absorbance on a Nanodrop 2000c. This entry comes from a study of shared clonotypes between healthy human individuals (TCRdb year 2020). With respect to the entire study: A couple of women and a few men aged 18 to 49 years were included in the cohort. To increase sequencing depth and limit assay-specific biases, different laboratories used diverse techniques to prepare libraries and sequence TCR repertoires. To estimate repertoire size and how much clonotype sharing occurs between individuals, the study deeply sequenced the blood TCR repertoires of roughly 5 healthy adults. Per donor, leukapheresis produced somewhere between about 0.85 and 8.9 billion PBMCs. For each donor, three plates each were used for CD4 naive and CD4 memory, two plates were used for CD8 naive, and one plate was used for CD8 memory.

TCR CDR3 regions were amplified from genomic DNA by multiplex PCR using the deep immunoSEQ assay. Extracted genomic DNA from each cell subset was spread evenly across all wells of several immunoSEQ 96-well plates, with each plate serving as a replicate. For sorted subsets, each replicate PCR was loaded with approximately 190 ng genomic DNA, equivalent to 30,000 or so T cell genomes. Purified libraries were quantified with a Qubit 3.0 fluorometer, sized on a Bioanalyzer 2100, and re-quantified with the KAPA Library Quantification kit. A separate single-read 150-cycle Illumina NextSeq 550 flow cell was used to sequence each immunoSEQ 96-well plate. As for the original processing: Because the immunoSEQ output held only junctional sequences and lacked quality scores, the filtering could not match the filtering applied to full-length reads. Sequences were annotated with PyIR, a Python wrapper for IgBLAST v1.9, using IMGT germline references to assign V/J genes and CDR3. Reads were removed for weak V/J assignments (E-value above 1e-6), missing CDR3, stop codons, out-of-frame junctions, or ambiguous translated residues. V3J clonotypes were defined as sequences sharing an identical inferred V gene, J gene, and CDR3 amino acid sequence. Percentage overlap between repertoires was calculated by dividing the number of shared unique clonotypes by the size of the smaller repertoire. Three approaches were used to assess repertoire richness: RTK rarefaction, the Chao1 estimator, and Recon v2.1 estimates of unobserved clonotypes. Generation probabilities for all TCRbeta clonotypes obtained by the gDNA method from a handful of donors were computed using OLGA. The table comes from immuneACCESS by way of TCRdb, which keeps in-frame sequences with V and J called. Part of the clones is missing from these tables; in studies checked, under half for an unresolved V gene and the rest for unknown reasons. The DNA gave D and trimming, while V, J and clone size come from that table. In all, the sample holds roughly 1 million clones, and 70% to 80% of those were seen once. The top ten clones comprise 0.5% to 0.6% of the sample.

The V end gives up 4 bases and the J end 3 bases, leaving 7 bases in the junction not matched to a gene. CDR1 and CDR2, per the germline V gene, are MNHEY and SVGAGI. Including cysteine and phenylalanine, the CDR3 has 16 amino acids. The DNA shown is the 48-base CDR3, in frame from base 1. The research as a whole found: Pairwise subsampling indicated that sequencing depth was expected to affect the degree of clonotype sharing among donors. Approximately 5% of naive CD4, 3.5% of naive CD8, roughly 2.4% of memory CD4, and 0.35% to 0.4% of memory CD8 clonotypes were shared across a few donors. Naive subsets generally had larger estimated clonotype richness than memory subsets. Because the study included a small number of donors, the genetic and exposure-history diversity represented was limited. Rarefaction of sorted-subset datasets indicated incomplete sequencing despite the large sequencing depth. Only blood was sampled, and tissue TCR repertoires likely differ from those in blood. Compared with non-shared clonotypes, the clonotypes found in all four sorted-subset donors had higher generation probabilities.

This sequence originates from a man younger than 35 in good health. Some clones in this sample may be carry-over from other donors' samples. The sequencing sample was made of memory CD4+ T cells from PBMCs. In light of the paper, this sample's cell subset or site label describes: CD45RA-negative fraction. The sequence is built from TRBV6-5 and TRBJ2-3; TRBD1 aligns with 10 central bases. The encoded CDR3 is CASSLGADRGTDTQYF. The nucleotide sequence reads TGTGCCAGCAGTTTAGGGGCGGACAGGGGGACAGATACGCAGTATTTT.